Listed below are T cell receptor beta chains from one sample, sequenced in a study of cytomegalovirus exposure and HLA in healthy donors. Repertoires were generated with immunoSEQ multiplex PCR, while TCRdb's copy carries only in-frame clones and drops some. The data show about 140,000 clones, 65% to 90% seen once. Sequencing was carried out using PBMCs. The origin of the receptors is a woman between 25 and 40 years old in good health and CMV-seronegative. Each CDR3 is given with its conserved first and last residue. The order of the fields is CDR3 length, J gene, V gene, CDR3 protein.

len: 15; j_gene: TRBJ1-6; v_gene: TRBV4-3; CDR3aa: CASSLTGLLGSPLHF
len: 16; j_gene: TRBJ2-3; v_gene: TRBV11-2; CDR3aa: CASSLVPQILTDTQYF
len: 14; j_gene: TRBJ1-1; v_gene: TRBV6-5; CDR3aa: CASSLDRANTEAFF
len: 15; j_gene: TRBJ2-7; v_gene: TRBV11-2; CDR3aa: CASTRAGGGYYEQYF
len: 14; j_gene: TRBJ2-3; v_gene: TRBV11-2; CDR3aa: CASSFDRSTDTQYF
len: 16; j_gene: TRBJ2-5; v_gene: TRBV5-1; CDR3aa: CASRPSGGNLQETQYF
len: 15; j_gene: TRBJ1-3; v_gene: TRBV10-3; CDR3aa: CAISRGPNSGNTIYF
len: 13; j_gene: TRBJ1-4; v_gene: TRBV2; CDR3aa: CATATEINEKLFF
len: 15; j_gene: TRBJ2-5; v_gene: TRBV2; CDR3aa: CATQGLIAEQETQYF
len: 12; j_gene: TRBJ1-2; v_gene: TRBV30; CDR3aa: CAWSTGGFGYTF
len: 13; j_gene: TRBJ1-2; v_gene: TRBV18; CDR3aa: CASSPRGADGYTF
len: 13; j_gene: -; v_gene: TRBV30; CDR3aa: CAWSRDNSYEQYF
len: 16; j_gene: TRBJ2-1; v_gene: TRBV27; CDR3aa: CASSLPPGGPPNEQFF
len: 14; j_gene: TRBJ2-4; v_gene: TRBV5-6; CDR3aa: CASSMRGTKNIQYF
len: 14; j_gene: TRBJ2-2; v_gene: TRBV7-3; CDR3aa: CASSLASDTGELFF
len: 13; j_gene: TRBJ1-1; v_gene: TRBV7-3; CDR3aa: CASSLSLGGEAFF
len: 15; j_gene: TRBJ1-1; v_gene: TRBV10-3; CDR3aa: CAISPRTGKNTEAFF
len: 14; j_gene: TRBJ1-6; v_gene: TRBV7-3; CDR3aa: CASSLGTGGSPLHF
len: 14; j_gene: TRBJ1-1; v_gene: TRBV6-6; CDR3aa: CASSYHPGNTEAFF
len: 19; j_gene: TRBJ2-4; v_gene: TRBV7-2; CDR3aa: CASSPKPRGLAGGGNIQYF
len: 15; j_gene: TRBJ2-7; v_gene: TRBV27; CDR3aa: CASSLSGGADYEQYF
len: 16; j_gene: TRBJ1-1; v_gene: TRBV7-9; CDR3aa: CSSSFWSGGADTEAFF
len: 16; j_gene: TRBJ2-7; v_gene: TRBV28; CDR3aa: CASSLPKGQAHYEQYF
len: 14; j_gene: TRBJ2-5; v_gene: TRBV6-1; CDR3aa: CASSEQDRDRTQYF
len: 16; j_gene: TRBJ1-4; v_gene: TRBV15; CDR3aa: CATSREARATNEKLFF
len: 16; j_gene: TRBJ2-7; v_gene: TRBV28; CDR3aa: CASSSQGHSTSYEQYF
len: 20; j_gene: TRBJ2-3; v_gene: TRBV5-1; CDR3aa: CASSLYSSMGGRAEGDTQYF
len: 14; j_gene: TRBJ2-5; v_gene: TRBV7-3; CDR3aa: CASSLTARGETQYF
len: 14; j_gene: TRBJ2-7; v_gene: TRBV29-1; CDR3aa: CSASGTSDSYEQYF
len: 15; j_gene: TRBJ1-1; v_gene: TRBV27; CDR3aa: CASSLQQGALTEAFF
len: 14; j_gene: TRBJ1-4; v_gene: TRBV6-5; CDR3aa: CASRELGTNEKLFF
len: 12; j_gene: TRBJ1-1; v_gene: TRBV30; CDR3aa: CASKKMNTEAFF
len: 15; j_gene: TRBJ2-1; v_gene: TRBV15; CDR3aa: CATSRADRRHNEQFF
len: 16; j_gene: TRBJ2-3; v_gene: TRBV19; CDR3aa: CASSPQVAGGTDTQYF
len: 15; j_gene: TRBJ2-1; v_gene: TRBV19; CDR3aa: CASSLLADSYNEQFF
len: 16; j_gene: TRBJ2-1; v_gene: TRBV10-3; CDR3aa: CAISELGGGPYNEQFF
len: 13; j_gene: TRBJ2-5; v_gene: TRBV18; CDR3aa: CASSPGSGETQYF
len: 18; j_gene: TRBJ2-5; v_gene: TRBV13; CDR3aa: CASSLGWGRGGGQETQYF
len: 13; j_gene: TRBJ1-2; v_gene: TRBV5-4; CDR3aa: CASSVGQGYGYTF
len: 16; j_gene: TRBJ1-1; v_gene: TRBV2; CDR3aa: CASSLIPTGGYTEAFF
len: 13; j_gene: TRBJ1-2; v_gene: TRBV30; CDR3aa: CAWIGQGTYGYTF
len: 13; j_gene: TRBJ2-2; v_gene: TRBV19; CDR3aa: CASADGGHGELFF
len: 15; j_gene: TRBJ2-1; v_gene: TRBV9; CDR3aa: CASSVGGGSYNEQFF
len: 15; j_gene: TRBJ1-2; v_gene: TRBV9; CDR3aa: CASSATGGPGYGYTF
len: 17; j_gene: TRBJ2-2; v_gene: TRBV7-6; CDR3aa: CATGRSGQSLDTGELFF
len: 15; j_gene: TRBJ2-1; v_gene: TRBV9; CDR3aa: CASSVDSGGAREQFF
len: 16; j_gene: TRBJ2-3; v_gene: TRBV28; CDR3aa: CASSRRTSGSGDTQYF
len: 14; j_gene: TRBJ2-1; v_gene: TRBV7-7; CDR3aa: CASSLAGEGNEQFF
len: 15; j_gene: TRBJ2-5; v_gene: TRBV30; CDR3aa: CAWSGLGQGGETQYF
len: 15; j_gene: TRBJ2-7; v_gene: TRBV5-1; CDR3aa: CASSPTGGAAHEQYF
len: 13; j_gene: TRBJ1-1; v_gene: TRBV5-1; CDR3aa: CASTLNLNTEAFF
len: 12; j_gene: TRBJ2-7; v_gene: TRBV9; CDR3aa: CASSGGVNEQYF
len: 15; j_gene: TRBJ1-6; v_gene: TRBV6-1; CDR3aa: CAISDETGSYSPLHF
len: 15; j_gene: TRBJ2-1; v_gene: TRBV11-1; CDR3aa: CASSFDPGSYNEQFF
len: 14; j_gene: TRBJ1-1; v_gene: TRBV9; CDR3aa: CASSLWDTNTEAFF
len: 17; j_gene: TRBJ2-7; v_gene: TRBV2; CDR3aa: CASSENFVRDRGNEQYF
len: 15; j_gene: TRBJ2-7; v_gene: TRBV27; CDR3aa: CASSLSGQGFYEQYF
len: 15; j_gene: TRBJ1-1; v_gene: TRBV19; CDR3aa: CASSVDRRMNTEAFF
len: 13; j_gene: TRBJ2-7; v_gene: TRBV9; CDR3aa: CASSVEASYEQYF
len: 15; j_gene: TRBJ1-1; v_gene: TRBV4-1; CDR3aa: CASSQDEGQGSPAFF